This TCR beta chain was observed in a study of T cell changes during pregnancy in multiple sclerosis (dated by TCRdb to about 2019). With regard to the full study: The study examined how the T cell repertoire changed over the course of pregnancy in women with multiple sclerosis.

Library preparation employed the immunoSEQ multiplex PCR assay. TCRdb stores this immuneACCESS table with in-frame sequences only. Part of the clones is absent; in the studies checked, under half of the shortfall reflects unresolved V genes, and no reason is known for the rest. The sample has about 48,000 clones on record, about 88% of them singletons. In total, the top ten clones hold 1% to 1.5% of the sample. This clone has a single count. Its target antigen remains unknown. No much larger clone exists at a distance of one base, and base qualities are not known. The CDR3 runs 14 amino acids, cysteine and phenylalanine included. The DNA shown is the 42-base CDR3, in frame from base 1. The germline V gene supplies CDR1 SGHDT and CDR2 YYEEEE. Germline trimming: 1 base from V, 6 bases from J; junction bases outside gene matches: 6.

This sequence uses TRBV5-6 and TRBJ1-1; 7 junctional bases match TRBD1. This specimen consisted of CD4+ T cells from peripheral blood mononuclear cells, obtained in the second trimester of pregnancy. This clonotype was sampled from a female donor with multiple sclerosis, enrolled in a pregnancy study. The CDR3 reads as follows: CASSLRQGSPEAFF. The DNA reads as follows: TGTGCCAGCAGCTTGAGACAGGGTAGCCCTGAAGCTTTCTTT.